This T cell receptor beta chain was documented in a study of cytomegalovirus exposure and HLA in healthy donors (dated by TCRdb to 2017 to 2019). For the study in its entirety: In an earlier analysis of approximately 500 of the donors, 250 to 300 Gb of sequence data and 90 million to 120 million unique TCR beta sequences from some 170 million T cells were reported. Besides the first cohort of about 730 subjects, a separate validation cohort made up of around 120 different subjects was used. The study combined high-throughput TCR immunosequencing, statistical association of individual TCRs with disease status, and machine learning to predict cytomegalovirus infection status. The study aimed to test whether signatures of past pathogen exposure could be identified by cataloging public T cell receptors. Donor age, sex, ethnicity and CMV serostatus were collected together with the repertoire data. All discovery cohort repertoires had been generated using a single sequencing platform. Genome-wide SNP genotypes for about three fifths of the roughly 700 donors were used in a later genetic analysis, which treated that subset as a discovery cohort. The study used immunosequencing to profile the T cell repertoires of 670 or so subjects and linked those repertoires to cytomegalovirus serostatus. In a later analysis, previously published TCR beta repertoires from more than 500 donors were re-analyzed and high-resolution HLA genotyping was added so that TCR occurrence patterns could be studied. HLA typing included class I and class II loci at four-digit resolution. Roughly five DR-DQ haplotypes were handled as single units for association and clustering, since linkage in the cohort was strong. Of the 300 to 500 genotyped donors, over 80% were placed in the genetic ancestry cluster associated with self-reported Caucasian donors. The number of typed donors differed by locus: roughly 629-640 for A, B, C, DRB1 and DQB1; about 520 for DQA1; over 600 for DPA1; and some 470 for DPB1. About 320 gigabases of sequencing data and 80 million or so unique TCR sequences were included in an early release covering 550 to 650 HLA-typed donors. In an earlier analysis of 587 of the donors, high-throughput TCR beta sequencing was used to judge whether each TCR beta V gene segment behaved as functional or pseudogenic. Among a few hundred genotyped donors of the cohort, an average of about 240,000 unique TCR beta nucleotide sequences were sequenced per donor, 15% to 20% of them non-productive. In the later analysis, no new phenotypic data were used to find candidate immune exposures; instead, reliance was placed on TCR beta sequences and their occurrence across donors. Study-wide conclusions, independent of this receptor: A further reported finding was that TCR beta sequences accurately predicted the HLA-A and HLA-B alleles for most subjects in the first cohort. Correlated functional status among segregating V segments might reflect linkage disequilibrium, but an unknown experimental factor could not be ruled out. At a false discovery rate of 0.05, a later analysis linked around 17,000 TCR beta sequences to specific HLA alleles. A later analysis found that HLA-associated TCR beta chains were more clonally expanded and had lower generation probabilities than equally common non-associated chains. Most TCR sequences were seen in very few donors, while some public TCRs were found in many individuals. CMV serostatus was the only immune exposure information available for the cohort. In a later genetic analysis, a missense DCLRE1C variant was associated with V-gene and J-gene trimming of TCR beta chains, and the association was replicated in an independent cohort. In a later analysis, several top co-occurrence clusters were reported to appear linked to parvovirus B19, influenza, CMV and Epstein-Barr virus. A few of the identified cytomegalovirus-associated TCR beta chains were confirmed in vitro to be specific for cytomegalovirus antigens. Because the 87-base-pair reads could not distinguish some IMGT-functional V segments, including TRBV6-2 and TRBV6-3, those segments were excluded. Because counts were too low, some 16 rarely observed V segments, including chromosome 9 orphons, were excluded from the earlier analysis of about 500 of the donors. Sequencing depth was assumed to be roughly uniform across donors in the presence/absence analyses, though that assumption may not hold. Strong co-occurrence of HLA alleles, especially DR and DQ, made assigning TCR associations to individual alleles difficult. In an earlier analysis of approximately 590 of the donors, most TCR beta V segments were observed in productive rearrangements about 87% or about 30% of the time, broadly matching IMGT annotations. In a later genetic analysis, fewer N-insertions in productive TCRs were reported among donors in an Asian-associated ancestry cluster than the approximately 710-donor mean. In a later analysis, most CMV-associated TCR beta chains were found to appear HLA-restricted, with HLA associations seemingly driven largely by CMV exposure. A later analysis found that TCR association rates varied across HLA loci, with DRB1 alleles showing the most associated TCRs and HLA-C alleles the fewest. The sequencing pipeline was judged likely to have produced a cluster of highly shared sequence variants as a technical artifact. The cohort was sequenced for TCR beta chains only, and without alpha or paired-chain data the features that could be detected were limited. The authors suggested that the approach could potentially be generalized to other disease states and immunological phenotypes. In both the original and validation cohorts, the classifier was reported to diagnose cytomegalovirus status with high specificity and sensitivity. HLA typing was unavailable for some donors at each locus, so association tests used only the typed subset. The study gave a list of 150 to 200 TCR beta chains associated with cytomegalovirus.

The cohort consisted of some 730 healthy bone marrow donors. All cohort members were sampled while nominally healthy, although unrecorded immune exposures were likely present. The donor was CMV seropositive and was included in the group of some 290 seropositive cohort members. A peripheral blood sample was provided by each donor, and peripheral blood mononuclear cells were used for TCR beta sequencing. The Qiagen DNeasy Blood Extraction Kit was used to extract genomic DNA from the blood cell samples. Preparation of the library involved the immunoSEQ multiplex PCR assay. For the multiplex PCR, a mixture combining 60 forward primers for TCR Vbeta segments and 13 reverse primers for TCR Jbeta segments was used. Amplification of the CDR3 region of rearranged TCR beta genes was performed with a multiplex PCR assay on genomic DNA. Amplified TCR beta libraries were sequenced as 87-base-pair reads on the Illumina HiSeq System. The authors processed their data as follows. In a later analysis, tens of millions of unique TCR beta chains were counted across the 500 to 700 repertoires, and roughly 10 million of these chains were shared by at least two donors. A nearest-neighbor algorithm error-corrected the raw reads and collapsed the reads into unique sequences, merging closely related sequences to remove PCR and sequencing errors. V, D and J gene segments were assigned by aligning CDR3 sequences to IMGT reference sequences. For a sequence to be retained, a match of at least six nucleotides to both a V gene segment and a J gene segment was required. Rearrangements were classified as productive when the CDR3 lacked stop codons and remained in frame with V and J, and all other rearrangements were classified as non-productive. Following IMGT convention, CDR3 was defined as the stretch from the second conserved V-encoded cysteine to the conserved J-encoded phenylalanine. Sequences without an unambiguous match to a single V gene segment were excluded from the earlier analysis of over 500 of the donors. In an earlier analysis of more than 500 of the donors, a V segment was called functional when productive rearrangements were above 56.7%, and segregating when the standard deviation between donors exceeded 5%. A statistical classification framework was built to diagnose cytomegalovirus status from the catalog of TCR beta chain sequences. In a later analysis, V and J genes were assigned by comparing TCR nucleotide sequences against IMGT/GENE-DB human TR gene sequences. In a later analysis, CDR3 sequences and most-parsimonious VDJ recombination scenarios were assigned using the TCRdist pipeline. In a later analysis, each TCR beta chain was defined by its CDR3 amino acid sequence together with its V-gene family, and reads without a unique V-gene family were excluded. As a way to deal with suspected cross-contamination and a sequencing artifact, a later analysis dropped over 550 nucleotide sequences that were highly shared and had low generation probability. A later analysis calculated a clonal expansion index for each public chain from normalized within-repertoire ranks of inferred template counts. In a later analysis, generation probabilities were computed using a VDJ recombination model fitted to out-of-frame rearrangements, and the results were checked against IGoR. A later analysis scored TCR-TCR, TCR-HLA and TCR-CMV co-occurrence with hypergeometric tests, applying a repertoire-size bias correction to TCR pairs. False discovery rates were estimated in a later analysis by permuting HLA or CMV assignments 20 times. In a later analysis, co-occurring TCRs were grouped with DBSCAN, and TCRdist sequence similarity was added when clustering was performed within HLA-allele-positive subsets. For co-occurrence clustering, repertoires with fewer than 30,000 or more than 120,000 public chains were excluded, along with a handful of repertoires with anomalous nucleotide sharing. As stored in TCRdb, this immuneACCESS dataset retains in-frame rearrangements with V and J assigned. A fraction of the clones does not appear; measured against another copy, unresolved V genes explain less than half of the discrepancy, and the remainder lacks a known reason. V and J calls plus clone size are reproduced from that table; the DNA served to infer D and trimming. For this sample there are around 94,000 clones; around 77% appear just once. In total, the top ten clones hold 8.5% to 10% of the sample.

In the case of this clone: Its antigen is still unknown. No much larger clone exists at a distance of one base, and base qualities are not known.

In the germline V gene, CDR1 corresponds to SGHAT and CDR2 to FQNNGV. The CDR3 covers 17 residues, taking in both the cysteine and the phenylalanine. Left in the record is the CDR3 DNA by itself, 51 bases read in frame from the first base. Trimming takes 1 base from V and 2 bases from J, and the germline ends sit 15 bases apart. The receptor's source is a male donor in good health and CMV-seropositive. The source material was PBMCs. Rearrangement joined TRBV11-2 to TRBJ2-1; the D gene is perhaps TRBD1, on 6 matching bases. The nucleotide sequence reads as follows: TGTGCCAGCAGCTTAGGATCAGGGGCTTCAACCTACAATGAGCAGTTCTTC. Translated, this gives CASSLGSGASTYNEQFF.